This T cell receptor (beta chain) was captured in a study of T-cell memory formation after mild COVID-19. Study-level information: Among the donors, TCR clusters were largely specific to each donor.

The study, taken as a whole, reports: Contracting CD8+ clones were enriched in EMRA, CD4+ mainly in CM and EM.

In germline, CDR1 is SGDLS, CDR2 YYNGEE. V shed 3 bases and J shed 4 bases, with 14 bases lying between them. The length of the CDR3 is 15 residues. Using constant-segment primers, 5'RACE produced TCR alpha and TCR beta cDNA libraries carrying sample barcodes and UMIs. From the 5' RACE reads, TCRdb called clonotypes with MiXCR, one entry per CDR3 protein. This sample has roughly 80,000 distinct CDR3 sequences; around 13% occur once, and the top ten carry about 33%. This clonotype was found a few times. The antigen is not known. The V gene is TRBV9, the J gene TRBJ1-3, with D perhaps matching TRBD1 (6 bases). The sequence was obtained from an adult woman who had mild COVID-19 (a few samples of this study predate the infection). Cell type and time point are not known. The sample consisted of PBMCs or a T cell subset sorted from them (not recorded which). This chain's CDR3 is CASSAVQGWGNTIYF. DNA of the CDR3: TGTGCCAGCAGCGCGGTGCAGGGGTGGGGAAACACCATATATTTT. Full variable domain (missing parts from reference TRBV9 and TRBJ1-3): DSGVTQTPKHLITATGQRVTLRCSPRSGDLSVYWYQQSLDQGLQFLIQYYNGEERAKGNILERFSAQQFPDLHSELNLSSLELGDSALYFCASSAVQGWGNTIYFGEGSWLTVV.